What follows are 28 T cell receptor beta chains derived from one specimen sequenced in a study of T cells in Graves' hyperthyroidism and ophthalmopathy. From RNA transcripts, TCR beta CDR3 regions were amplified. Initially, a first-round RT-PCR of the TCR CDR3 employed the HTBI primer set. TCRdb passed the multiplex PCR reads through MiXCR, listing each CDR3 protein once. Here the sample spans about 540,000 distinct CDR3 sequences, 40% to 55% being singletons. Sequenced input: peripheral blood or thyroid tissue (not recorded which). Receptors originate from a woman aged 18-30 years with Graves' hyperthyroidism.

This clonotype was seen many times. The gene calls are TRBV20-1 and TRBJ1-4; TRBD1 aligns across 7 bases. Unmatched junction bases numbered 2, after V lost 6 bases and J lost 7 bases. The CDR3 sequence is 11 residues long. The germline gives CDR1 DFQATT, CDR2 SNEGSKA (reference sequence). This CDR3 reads CSANRGEKLFF. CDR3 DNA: TGCAGTGCAAACAGGGGTGAAAAACTGTTTTTT.

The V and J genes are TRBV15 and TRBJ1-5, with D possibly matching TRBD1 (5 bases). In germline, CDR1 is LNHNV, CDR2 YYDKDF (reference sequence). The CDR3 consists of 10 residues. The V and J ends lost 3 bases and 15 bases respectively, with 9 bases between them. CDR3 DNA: TGTGCCACCAGCAGGGGGGGGGGGCATTTT. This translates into CATSRGGGHF.

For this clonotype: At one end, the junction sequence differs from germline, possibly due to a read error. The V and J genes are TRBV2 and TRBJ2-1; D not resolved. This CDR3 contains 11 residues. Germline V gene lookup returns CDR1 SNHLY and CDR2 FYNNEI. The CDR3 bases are TGTGCCGTATCTAGGAGCAATGGGCAGTTCTTC. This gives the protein CAVSRSNGQFF.

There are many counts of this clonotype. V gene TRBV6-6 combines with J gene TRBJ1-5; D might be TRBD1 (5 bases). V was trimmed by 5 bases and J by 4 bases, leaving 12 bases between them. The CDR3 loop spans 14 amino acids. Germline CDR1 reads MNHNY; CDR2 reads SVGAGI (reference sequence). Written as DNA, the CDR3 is TGTGCCAGCAGTAGGGACCCGAATAATCAGCCCCAGCATTTT. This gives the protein CASSRDPNNQPQHF.

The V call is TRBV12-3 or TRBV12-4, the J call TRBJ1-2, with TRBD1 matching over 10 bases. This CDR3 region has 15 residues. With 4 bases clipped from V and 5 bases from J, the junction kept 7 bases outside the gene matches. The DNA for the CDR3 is TGTGCCAGCAGTTGGACAGGGGGTCACAAATATGGCTACACCTTC. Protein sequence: CASSWTGGHKYGYTF.

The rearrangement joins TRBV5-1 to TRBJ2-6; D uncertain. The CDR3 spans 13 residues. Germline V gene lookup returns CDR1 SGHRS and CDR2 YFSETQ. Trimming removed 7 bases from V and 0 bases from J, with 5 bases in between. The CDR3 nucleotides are TGCGCCAGCCGGTTCTCTGGGGCCAACGTCCTGACTTTC. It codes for CASRFSGANVLTF. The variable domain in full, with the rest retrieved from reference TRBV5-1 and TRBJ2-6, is KAGVTQTPRYLIKTRGQQVTLSCSPISGHRSVSWYQQTPGQGLQFLFEYFSETQRNKGNFPGRFSGRQFSNSRSEMNVSTLELGDSALYLCASRFSGANVLTFGAGSRLTVL.

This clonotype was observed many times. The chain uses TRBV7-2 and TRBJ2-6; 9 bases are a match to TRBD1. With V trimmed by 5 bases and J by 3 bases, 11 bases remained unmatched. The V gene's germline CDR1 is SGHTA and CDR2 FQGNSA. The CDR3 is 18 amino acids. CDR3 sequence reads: CASSGRDREWVGANVLTF. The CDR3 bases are TGTGCCAGCAGCGGCCGGGACAGGGAATGGGTTGGGGCCAACGTCCTGACTTTC.

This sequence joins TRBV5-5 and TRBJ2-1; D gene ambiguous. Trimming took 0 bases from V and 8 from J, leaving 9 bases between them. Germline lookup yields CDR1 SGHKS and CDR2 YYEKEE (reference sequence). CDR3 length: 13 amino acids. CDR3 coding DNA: TGTGCCAGCAGCTTGGTCTCAGCAGATGAGCAGTTCTTC. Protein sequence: CASSLVSADEQFF.

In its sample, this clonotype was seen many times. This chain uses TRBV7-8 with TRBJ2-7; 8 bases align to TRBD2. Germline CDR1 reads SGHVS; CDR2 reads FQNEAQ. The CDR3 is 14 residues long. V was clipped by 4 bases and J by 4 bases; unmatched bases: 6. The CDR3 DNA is TGTGCCAGCAGCTCCCCGGGGGGGTGGTACGAGCAGTACTTC. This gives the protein CASSSPGGWYEQYF.

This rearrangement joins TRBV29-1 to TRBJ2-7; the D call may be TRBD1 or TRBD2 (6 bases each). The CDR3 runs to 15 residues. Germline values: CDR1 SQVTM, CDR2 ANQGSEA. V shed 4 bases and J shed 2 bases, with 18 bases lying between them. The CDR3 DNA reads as TGCAGCGTTGTGGGGGCGGAGGGGTTTCCCTACGAGCAGTACTTC. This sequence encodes CSVVGAEGFPYEQYF.

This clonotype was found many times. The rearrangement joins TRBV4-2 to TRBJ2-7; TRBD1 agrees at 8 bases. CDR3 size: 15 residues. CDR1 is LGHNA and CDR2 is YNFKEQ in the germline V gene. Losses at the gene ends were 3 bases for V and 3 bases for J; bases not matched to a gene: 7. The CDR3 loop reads CASSHPDRVVYEQYF. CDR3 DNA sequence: TGTGCCAGCAGCCACCCGGACAGGGTGGTCTACGAGCAGTACTTC.

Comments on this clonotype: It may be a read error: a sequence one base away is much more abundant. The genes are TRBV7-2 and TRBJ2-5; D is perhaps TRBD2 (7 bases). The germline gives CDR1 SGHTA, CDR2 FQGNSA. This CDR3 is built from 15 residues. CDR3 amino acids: CASSGRGPLQESQYF. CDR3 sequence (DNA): TGTGCCAGTAGTGGGCGGGGGCCCCTACAAGAGTCCCAGTACTTC.

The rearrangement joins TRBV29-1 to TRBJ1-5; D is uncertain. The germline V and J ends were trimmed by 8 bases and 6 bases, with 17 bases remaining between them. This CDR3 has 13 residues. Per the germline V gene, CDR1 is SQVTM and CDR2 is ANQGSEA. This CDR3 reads CSRETGGGQPQHF. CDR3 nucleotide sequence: TGCAGCAGGGAAACGGGAGGAGGTCAGCCCCAGCATTTT.

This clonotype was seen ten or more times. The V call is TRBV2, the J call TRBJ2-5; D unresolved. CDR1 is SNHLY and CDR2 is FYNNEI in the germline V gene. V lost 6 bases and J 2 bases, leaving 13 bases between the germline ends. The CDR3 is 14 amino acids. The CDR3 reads CASRPWADQETQYF. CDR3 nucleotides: TGTGCCAGCAGGCCATGGGCGGATCAAGAGACCCAGTACTTC.

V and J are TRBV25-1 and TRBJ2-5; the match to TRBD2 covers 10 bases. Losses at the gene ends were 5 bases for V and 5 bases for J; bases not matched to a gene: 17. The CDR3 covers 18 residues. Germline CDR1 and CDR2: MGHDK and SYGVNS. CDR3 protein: CASSPEGLASSVRETQYF. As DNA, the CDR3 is TGTGCCAGCAGTCCTGAGGGACTAGCGTCGTCCGTTCGGGAGACCCAGTACTTC.

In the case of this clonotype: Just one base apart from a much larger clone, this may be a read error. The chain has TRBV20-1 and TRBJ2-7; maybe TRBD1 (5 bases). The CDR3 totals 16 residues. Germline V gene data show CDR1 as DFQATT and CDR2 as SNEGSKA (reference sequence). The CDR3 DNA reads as TGCAGTGCTGGAGATAAGAATCAAGGGGTCACCTACGAGCAGTACTTC. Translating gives CSAGDKNQGVTYEQYF.

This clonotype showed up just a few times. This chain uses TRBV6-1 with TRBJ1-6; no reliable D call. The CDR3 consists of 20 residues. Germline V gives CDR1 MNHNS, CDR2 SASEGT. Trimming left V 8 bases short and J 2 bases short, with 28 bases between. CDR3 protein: CASSPRSLSRSSTYNSPLHF. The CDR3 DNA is TGTGCCAGCTCACCCAGAAGCTTGAGCCGAAGTAGTACCTATAATTCACCCCTCCACTTT.

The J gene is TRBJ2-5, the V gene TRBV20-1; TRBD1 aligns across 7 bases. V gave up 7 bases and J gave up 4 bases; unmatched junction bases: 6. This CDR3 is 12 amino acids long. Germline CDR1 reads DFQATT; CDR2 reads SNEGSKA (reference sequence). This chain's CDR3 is CSEDRAGETQYF. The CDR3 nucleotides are TGCAGTGAAGACAGGGCTGGAGAGACCCAGTACTTC.

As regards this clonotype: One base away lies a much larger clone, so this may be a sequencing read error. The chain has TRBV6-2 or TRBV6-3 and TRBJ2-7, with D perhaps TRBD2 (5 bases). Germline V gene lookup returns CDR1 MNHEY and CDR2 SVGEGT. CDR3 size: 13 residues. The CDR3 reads CASSYEGYYGQYF. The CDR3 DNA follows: TGTGCCAGCAGTTACGAGGGATACTACGGGCAGTACTTC.

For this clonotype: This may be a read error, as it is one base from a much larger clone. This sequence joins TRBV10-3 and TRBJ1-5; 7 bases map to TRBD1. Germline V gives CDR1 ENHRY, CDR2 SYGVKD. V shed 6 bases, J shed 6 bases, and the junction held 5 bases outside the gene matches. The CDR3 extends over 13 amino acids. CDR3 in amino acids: CAIRRQGGQPQHF. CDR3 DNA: TGTGCCATCAGAAGACAGGGTGGTCAGCCCCAGCATTTT.

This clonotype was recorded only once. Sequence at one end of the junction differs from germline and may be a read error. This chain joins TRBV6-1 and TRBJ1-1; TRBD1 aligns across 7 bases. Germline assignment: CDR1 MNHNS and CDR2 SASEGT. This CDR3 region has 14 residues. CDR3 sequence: CASSQGGRNTEAFF. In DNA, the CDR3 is TGCGCCAGCAGTCAAGGGGGCCGGAACACTGAAGCTTTCTTT.

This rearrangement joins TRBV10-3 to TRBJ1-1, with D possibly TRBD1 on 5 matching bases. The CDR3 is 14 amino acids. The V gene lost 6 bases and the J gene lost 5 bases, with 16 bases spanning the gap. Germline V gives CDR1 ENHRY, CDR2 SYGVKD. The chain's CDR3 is CAISGTRRRTEAFF. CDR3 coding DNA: TGTGCCATCAGCGGGACTAGGAGGAGAACTGAAGCTTTCTTT.

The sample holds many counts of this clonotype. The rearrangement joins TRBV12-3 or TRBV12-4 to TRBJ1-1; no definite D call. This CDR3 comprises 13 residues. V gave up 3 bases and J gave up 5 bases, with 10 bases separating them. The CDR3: CASSFGMRTEAFF. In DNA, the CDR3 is TGTGCCAGCAGTTTCGGAATGAGGACTGAAGCTTTCTTT.

The CDR3 coding sequence is TGTGCCAGCAGTTTACAGGCCGGAAGGGGGGTCTATGGCTACACCTTC. Translation: CASSLQAGRGVYGYTF. The J gene is TRBJ1-2, the V gene TRBV27; D is possibly TRBD1 (6 bases). The germline V gene has CDR1 MNHEY and CDR2 SMNVEV (reference sequence). The CDR3 spans 16 residues. Trimming removed 2 bases from V and 4 bases from J, with 17 bases in between.

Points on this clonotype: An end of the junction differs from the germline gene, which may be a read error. The CDR3 sequence is CASSPGTGYGQYF. CDR3 coding DNA: TGTGCCAGCAGTCCTGGGACAGGCTACGGGCAGTACTTC. The V call is TRBV12-3 or TRBV12-4, the J call TRBJ2-7; 8 positions match TRBD1. The CDR3 extends over 13 amino acids.

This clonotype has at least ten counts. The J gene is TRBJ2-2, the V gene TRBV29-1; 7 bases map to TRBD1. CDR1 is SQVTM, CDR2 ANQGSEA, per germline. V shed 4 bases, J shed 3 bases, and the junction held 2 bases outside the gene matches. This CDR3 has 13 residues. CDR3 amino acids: CSVGTGDTGELFF. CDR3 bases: TGCAGCGTTGGCACAGGGGACACCGGGGAGCTGTTTTTT.

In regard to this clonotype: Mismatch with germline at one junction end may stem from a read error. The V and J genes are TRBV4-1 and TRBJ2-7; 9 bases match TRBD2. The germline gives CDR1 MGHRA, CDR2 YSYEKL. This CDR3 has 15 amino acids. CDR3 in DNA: TGTGCCAGCAGCCAAGGGCTAGCGGGAAACTACGAGCAGTACTTC. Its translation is CASSQGLAGNYEQYF.

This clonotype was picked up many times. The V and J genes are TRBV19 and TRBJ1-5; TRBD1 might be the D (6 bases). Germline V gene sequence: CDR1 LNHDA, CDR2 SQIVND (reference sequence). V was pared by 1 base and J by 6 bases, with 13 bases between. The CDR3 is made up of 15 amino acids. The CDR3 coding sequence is TGTGCCAGTAGTATAGGAAAACAGGGAATTCAGCCCCAGCATTTT. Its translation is CASSIGKQGIQPQHF.